These T cell receptor beta chains were read from a single sample in a study of technical replicates of blood from a few donors. Generated by immunoSEQ multiplex PCR, the TCRdb table keeps only in-frame clones and is missing some. The sample has about 13,000 clones, roughly 80% seen once; the top ten hold roughly an eighth. Sequenced material: PBMCs. Source of these receptors: a human donor in good health. The CDR3 runs from the conserved cysteine through the conserved F or W. The D gene is left open where the match is weak. Size is stated for part of the rows, as once, few or many counts, or as a class when the clone is expanded.

j_call d_call v_call clone_size cdr3_aa cdr3_nt
TRBJ2-1 TRBD2 TRBV7-9 - CASSLALATSGHLHNEQFF TGTGCCAGCAGCTTAGCTTTAGCGACTAGCGGTCATTTACACAATGAGCAGTTCTTC
TRBJ2-1 TRBD2 TRBV19 - CASSTAGGANEQFF TGTGCCAGTAGTACAGCGGGAGGAGCGAATGAGCAGTTCTTC
TRBJ2-7 TRBD1 TRBV7-9 - CASSPGQGWTYEQYF TGTGCCAGCAGCCCGGGACAGGGTTGGACCTACGAGCAGTACTTC
TRBJ2-5 TRBD2 TRBV28 - CASSSGLARGETQYF TGTGCCAGCAGTTCCGGACTAGCGAGGGGGGAGACCCAGTACTTC
TRBJ2-1 - TRBV25-1 - CASSYLVYNEQFF TGTGCCAGCAGCTACCTAGTTTACAATGAGCAGTTCTTC
TRBJ1-4 TRBD1 TRBV28 few CASSPSRGMGEKLFF TGTGCCAGCAGTCCCTCCAGGGGGATGGGTGAAAAACTGTTTTTT
TRBJ2-5 - TRBV6-4 - CASSLLEGETQYF TGTGCCAGCAGTCTCCTGGAGGGAGAGACCCAGTACTTC
TRBJ1-2 - TRBV6-5 once CASSYLNRDGYTF TGTGCCAGCAGTTACCTTAACAGGGATGGCTACACCTTC
TRBJ1-1 TRBD1 TRBV19 few CASKTQGANTEAFF TGTGCCAGTAAAACACAGGGGGCGAACACTGAAGCTTTCTTT
TRBJ2-2 - TRBV1 - CTSSQGLNDRTGVGELFF TGCACCAGCAGCCAGGGATTAAACGACAGGACCGGGGTCGGGGAGCTGTTTTTT